This T cell receptor (beta chain) was observed in a study of T cells after yellow fever vaccination. Many counts were recorded for this clonotype. Its antigen is not known. TCRdb re-called the 5' RACE reads through MiXCR, storing one row per CDR3 protein. The sample has around 310,000 distinct CDR3 sequences, around 4% seen once. Notes on the study in general: From the bulk population, abundant clonotypes could contaminate and appear within FACS-sorted repertoires. CD4 and CD8 compartments shared a small share of clonotypes, likely from convergent recombination. Detected again after the booster were most primary-vaccination clones, at approximately 96% CD4 and roughly 88% CD8. The secondary T-cell response peaked on day 5, not day 15, but was weaker.

Material: PBMCs, obtained on the day of the yellow fever booster vaccination. This TCR was sampled from a man between 18 and 29 years old who received the YFV17D yellow fever vaccine.

CDR3 loop: CASSLDRGHTDTQYF. CDR3 DNA: TGTGCCAGCAGTTTAGACAGGGGGCACACAGATACGCAGTATTTT. J is TRBJ2-3 and V is TRBV12-3 or TRBV12-4; 9 bases map to TRBD1. The J segment lost 2 bases and the V segment lost 1 base, leaving 1 base of the junction unmatched. CDR3 length: 15 residues.